The clone carrying this T cell receptor (beta chain) has a handful of counts. Its antigen is currently unknown. The entry originates in a study of T cell responses to AZD1222 COVID-19 vaccine. Profiled with immunoSEQ multiplex PCR; TCRdb holds only in-frame clones, not every one. The table includes about 180,000 clones, about 88% detected once. Findings and caveats of the study: Donors, mostly white British, included more females; clonal diversity was possibly underestimated. All repertoire sampling was performed exclusively after the peak T cell response. Close to half of all spike-specific TCRs reportedly target regions of the variants that are unmutated. The study found vaccine-associated CD4 TCRs spanning spike, dominant at 160-218 and 743-854.

CDR3 length: 14 amino acids. V lost 4 bases, J lost 6 bases, and 7 bases stayed unmatched. Germline V gene lookup returns CDR1 KGHSH and CDR2 LQKENI. V is TRBV18 and J is TRBJ2-7, with 9 nucleotides matching TRBD1. The receptor was isolated from an adult in good health. The material was peripheral blood, obtained on day 0 of AZD1222 vaccination. CDR3 amino acids: CASSRPGQGVEQYF. The CDR3, as DNA: TGTGCCAGCTCACGTCCGGGACAGGGTGTCGAGCAGTACTTC.